This section outlines one T cell receptor beta chain sequence together with its context. Antigen unknown. Profiled with immunoSEQ multiplex PCR; TCRdb holds only in-frame clones, not every one. Here the sample spans more than 2 million clones, approximately 95% being singletons. This sample was taken from a study of shared clonotypes between healthy human individuals. Study-wide points: Sample collection involved blood only; tissue repertoires are likely different.

V was clipped by 4 bases and J by 0 bases, with 21 bases between them. The length of the CDR3 is 18 residues. The sample comprised naive CD4+ T cells sorted from blood. The sample's subset: CD45RA+ positively selected. The J gene is TRBJ1-2, the V gene TRBV23-1; the D gene is possibly TRBD1 (5 bases). TRBV23-1 carries the ORF label, with uncertain function. This TCR was sampled from a man aged 18-30 years in good health. The CDR3 loop reads CASSLPWDGYSSNYGYTF. The DNA of the CDR3 is TGCGCCAGCAGTCTTCCTTGGGACGGCTACTCATCTAACTATGGCTACACCTTC.